Below are 22 T cell receptor beta chains sequenced from a single sample in a study of T cells after yellow fever vaccination. TCRdb itself ran the 5' RACE reads through MiXCR, one entry per CDR3 protein. This table holds about 160,000 distinct CDR3 sequences, around 7.2% found once. The specimen was CD4+ T cells sorted from PBMCs, collected around 5 days after the first yellow fever vaccination. These receptors all come from a man between 18 and 29 years old who received the YFV17D yellow fever vaccine.

This chain connects TRBV5-4 to TRBJ2-3; no reliable D call. The CDR3 loop spans 14 amino acids. Germline-derived CDR1 and CDR2 are SGHNT and YYREEE (reference sequence). V lost 6 bases to trimming and J lost 1 base, with 12 bases between them. CDR3 sequence reads: CASTLGDRTDTQYF. In DNA, the CDR3 is TGTGCCAGCACCCTCGGAGACCGCACAGATACGCAGTATTTT.

This clonotype showed up just a few times. V gene TRBV5-1 combines with J gene TRBJ2-5, with 8 positions matching TRBD1. Trimming took 0 bases from V and 5 from J; bases not matched to a gene: 6. The germline gives CDR1 SGHRS, CDR2 YFSETQ. The CDR3 runs 15 residues. CDR3 sequence (DNA): TGCGCCAGCAGCTTGGCCGGACAGGGAATGGAGACCCAGTACTTC. Translation: CASSLAGQGMETQYF.

The J gene is TRBJ2-5, the V gene TRBV6-2 or TRBV6-3, with 8 bases matching TRBD2. With 6 bases clipped from V and 4 bases from J, the junction kept 4 bases outside the gene matches. Per germline, CDR1 MNHEY and CDR2 SVGEGT. The CDR3 is 13 amino acids. The chain's CDR3 is CASRAGGGETQYF. The CDR3 nucleotides read TGTGCCAGCAGGGCGGGGGGCGGAGAGACCCAGTACTTC.

At least ten counts were recorded for this clonotype. This chain links TRBV5-1 with TRBJ2-7; D is perhaps TRBD2 (5 bases). V was pared by 4 bases and J by 3 bases, with 14 bases between. CDR1 is SGHRS, CDR2 YFSETQ, per germline. CDR3 length equals 14 residues. CDR3 nucleotides: TGCGCCAGCAGCCCCCCCGGACGGGACTACGAGCAGTACGTC. It specifies CASSPPGRDYEQYV.

The chain combines TRBV5-4 with TRBJ1-6, with D uncertain. The CDR3 length is 16 residues. Trimming shortened V by 0 bases and J by 7 bases, and 14 bases separated the two germline ends. Germline CDR1 SGHNT, CDR2 YYREEE (reference sequence). CDR3 in amino acids: CASSLEKGIRNSPLHF. The CDR3 DNA reads TGTGCCAGCAGCTTGGAAAAGGGTATTCGAAATTCACCCCTCCACTTT.

At least ten counts were recorded for this clonotype. The chain is built from TRBV20-1 and TRBJ2-6; TRBD1 aligns across 7 bases. With 4 bases clipped from V and 2 bases from J, the junction kept 2 bases outside the gene matches. This CDR3 has 14 residues. Per germline, CDR1 DFQATT and CDR2 SNEGSKA (reference sequence). The CDR3 region is CSATQGAGANVLTF. CDR3 nucleotide sequence: TGCAGTGCTACCCAGGGGGCTGGGGCCAACGTCCTGACTTTC.

The genes are TRBV7-9 and TRBJ2-7; perhaps TRBD2 as D (5 bases). V was clipped by 5 bases and J by 4 bases, with 12 bases between them. The CDR3 is 13 amino acids. The germline CDR1 and CDR2 sequences are SEHNR and FQNEAQ (reference sequence). Here the CDR3 DNA reads TGTGCCAGCAGCCGTCCGAGGGAATACGAGCAGTACTTC. The encoded protein is CASSRPREYEQYF.

Many counts were recorded for this clonotype. A read error may produce the germline difference seen at one junction end. This chain connects TRBV7-7 to TRBJ2-5, with D tentatively TRBD1 (6 bases). The CDR3 sequence is 13 residues long. Germline CDR1 SSHAT, CDR2 FNYEAQ (reference sequence). CDR3 protein: CASSLGARETQYF. For the CDR3, the DNA is TGTGCTAGCAGCCTGGGGGCGCGAGAGACCCAGTACTTC.

This clonotype showed up many times. V usage is TRBV5-1 and J usage is TRBJ2-2, with TRBD2 as a possible D gene (5 bases). Germline V gene data show CDR1 as SGHRS and CDR2 as YFSETQ. Trimming pared 6 bases from V and 1 base from J, leaving 10 bases between. The CDR3 totals 14 residues. Written as DNA, the CDR3 is TGCGCCAGCAACAAACTAGAGAACACCGGGGAGCTGTTTTTT. Encoded protein: CASNKLENTGELFF.

This clonotype was observed a handful of times. The rearrangement joins TRBV27 to TRBJ2-2; D may be TRBD1 (5 bases). Between the trimmed V and J ends, which lost 1 base and 1 base, there was a span of 13 bases. Germline V lookup: CDR1 MNHEY, CDR2 SMNVEV (reference sequence). The CDR3 contains 17 residues. The CDR3 region has the DNA TGTGCCAGCAGTTTATGGTCCGCGCAGGGGAACACCGGGGAGCTGTTTTTT. It codes for CASSLWSAQGNTGELFF.

This clonotype has at least ten counts. The J gene is TRBJ2-3, the V gene TRBV5-6; D may be TRBD2 (6 bases). With 0 bases removed from V and 4 bases from J, the gap between germline ends came to 12 bases. Germline-derived CDR1 and CDR2 are SGHDT and YYEEEE. The CDR3 is made up of 15 amino acids. CDR3: CASSLDGGTSDTQYF. The CDR3 DNA reads as TGTGCCAGCAGCTTGGACGGCGGGACGTCAGATACGCAGTATTTT.

This clonotype appeared many times. The chain carries TRBV6-1 and TRBJ1-1, with D perhaps TRBD1 (5 bases). The CDR3 sequence is 15 residues long. The germline V and J ends were trimmed by 5 bases and 6 bases, with 19 bases remaining between them. CDR1 and CDR2 from the germline V gene are MNHNS and SASEGT. The DNA of the CDR3 is TGTGCCAGCAGTAGATCGGGACCTCCCGGCGCTGAAGCTTTCTTT. Translated: CASSRSGPPGAEAFF.

The table lists this clonotype with many counts. The chain has TRBV21-1 and TRBJ2-3; TRBD2 reflects the table's D call only, with no check against the DNA. TRBV21-1 is recorded as a pseudogene. The CDR3 has 15 amino acids. This chain's CDR3 is CASSKGAGNTDTQYF. DNA of the CDR3: TGTGCCAGCAGCAAAGGAGCGGGGAACACAGATACGCAGTATTTT.

The chain recombines TRBV20-1 with TRBJ1-4; 11 nucleotides line up with TRBD1. The CDR3 contains 13 residues. After removal of 5 bases from V and 8 bases from J, the junction contained 4 bases not matched to a gene. CDR1 and CDR2 (germline): DFQATT, SNEGSKA (reference sequence). The CDR3 is CSAPDRGQEKLFF. The DNA of the CDR3 is TGCAGTGCTCCGGACAGGGGGCAAGAAAAACTGTTTTTT.

This clonotype showed up many times. V is TRBV7-2 and J is TRBJ2-1; 11 bases align to TRBD2. Germline CDR1 and CDR2: SGHTA and FQGNSA. With V trimmed by 1 base and J by 9 bases, 5 bases remained unmatched. The CDR3 has 15 residues. The CDR3 here is CASSLVAGGYGEQFF. For the CDR3, the DNA is TGTGCCAGCAGCTTAGTAGCGGGGGGGTATGGTGAGCAGTTCTTC.

V usage is TRBV7-2 and J usage is TRBJ1-3; no reliable D call. CDR1 is SGHTA and CDR2 is FQGNSA in the germline V gene. The CDR3 extends over 15 amino acids. V was cut by 0 bases and J by 8 bases, with 14 bases left in between. Here the CDR3 DNA reads TGTGCCAGCAGCTTAGCCCCAGGCCCTCAGTACACCATATATTTT. Translating gives CASSLAPGPQYTIYF. The complete variable domain, with remaining parts taken from reference TRBV7-2 and TRBJ1-3, reads GAGVSQSPSNKVTEKGKDVELRCDPISGHTALYWYRQSLGQGLEFLIYFQGNSAPDKSGLPSDRFSAERTGGSVSTLTIQRTQQEDSAVYLCASSLAPGPQYTIYFGEGSWLTVV.

This clonotype was seen ten or more times. The V and J genes are TRBV20-1 and TRBJ2-1, with 8 bases fitting TRBD2. Losses at the gene ends were 3 bases for V and 0 bases for J; bases not matched to a gene: 4. CDR1 and CDR2 (germline): DFQATT, SNEGSKA (reference sequence). The CDR3 is 15 amino acids. In DNA form, the CDR3 reads TGCAGTGCTAGGGAAGCGGGGGTCTCCTACAATGAGCAGTTCTTC. Its protein is CSAREAGVSYNEQFF.

The chain combines TRBV5-1 with TRBJ1-1; D is uncertain. The germline V gene encodes CDR1 SGHRS and CDR2 YFSETQ. Trimming pared 4 bases from V and 0 bases from J, leaving 19 bases between. The CDR3 loop spans 17 amino acids. CDR3: CASSLPGGVGMNTEAFF. For the CDR3, the DNA is TGCGCCAGCAGCCTCCCGGGTGGTGTAGGTATGAACACTGAAGCTTTCTTT.

This clonotype was seen repeatedly, ten times or more. The chain employs TRBV5-1 and TRBJ2-5; D might be TRBD1 (6 bases). The CDR3 extends over 14 amino acids. The germline gives CDR1 SGHRS, CDR2 YFSETQ. V was shortened by 7 bases and J by 2 bases, with 15 bases between the two germline ends. The CDR3 region is CASGNGQTQETQYF. The DNA for the CDR3 is TGCGCCAGCGGGAACGGACAGACTCAAGAGACCCAGTACTTC.

The V and J genes are TRBV12-3 or TRBV12-4 and TRBJ1-3; D remains unclear. Trimming shortened V by 3 bases and J by 4 bases, and 10 bases separated the two germline ends. The CDR3 loop spans 14 amino acids. The CDR3 region is CASSFGLIGNTIYF. The CDR3 nucleotides are TGTGCCAGCAGTTTCGGGTTAATCGGAAACACCATATATTTT.

This clonotype was observed many times. V gene TRBV5-5 combines with J gene TRBJ2-3; TRBD1 matches 10 bases. This CDR3 is 14 amino acids long. V shed 5 bases, J shed 4 bases, and the junction held 4 bases outside the gene matches. Germline V lookup: CDR1 SGHKS, CDR2 YYEKEE (reference sequence). The CDR3, as DNA: TGTGCCAGCAGATCGACAGGGGGCTCAGATACGCAGTATTTT. Amino acid sequence: CASRSTGGSDTQYF.

This clonotype was seen at least ten times. The chain combines TRBV4-1 with TRBJ2-3; 11 bases align to TRBD2. The CDR3 covers 16 residues. Germline CDR1 is MGHRA and CDR2 is YSYEKL. The J segment lost 11 bases and the V segment lost 0 bases, leaving 10 bases of the junction unmatched. The CDR3 reads CASSQENRLAGGGQYF. CDR3 coding DNA: TGCGCCAGCAGCCAAGAAAATCGGCTAGCGGGGGGCGGGCAGTATTTT.